The 32 T cell receptor beta chains below all came from one sample that was sequenced in a study of blood T cell repertoires in COVID-19. The assay was immunoSEQ multiplex PCR, and TCRdb's table has in-frame clones only and misses some. The profile shows approximately 220,000 clones, around 83% of them singletons. What was sequenced was peripheral blood. These TCRs come from a woman in her 50s with acute or convalescent COVID-19.

This clone was observed a single time. V gene TRBV14 combines with J gene TRBJ1-1; D gene uncertain. Germline CDR1 SGHDN, CDR2 FVKESK. The CDR3 length is 12 residues. Trimming left V 5 bases short and J 7 bases short, with 11 bases between. Here the CDR3 DNA reads TGTGCCAGCAGCTTGGGAGGTGGTGAAGCTTTCTTT. It encodes CASSLGGGEAFF.

The chain carries TRBV3-1 (or the pseudogene TRBV3-2) and TRBJ2-2; D not resolved. The germline CDR1 and CDR2 sequences are LGHDT and YNNKEL (reference sequence). The CDR3 sequence is 12 residues long. V shed 3 bases and J shed 9 bases, with 8 bases lying between them. The CDR3 reads CASSHPFRELFF. CDR3 nucleotides: TGTGCCAGCAGCCACCCCTTCCGGGAGCTGTTTTTT.

V usage is TRBV19 and J usage is TRBJ2-2; 10 bases are shared with TRBD2. V shed 6 bases, J shed 2 bases, and the junction held 9 bases outside the gene matches. This CDR3 has 17 amino acids. Germline V gene lookup returns CDR1 LNHDA and CDR2 SQIVND (reference sequence). CDR3 protein: CASRLAGGRLNTGELFF. The DNA of the CDR3 is TGTGCCAGTAGATTAGCGGGAGGCCGACTAAACACCGGGGAGCTGTTTTTT. The full variable domain, its missing parts supplied by reference TRBV19 and TRBJ2-2, is DGGITQSPKYLFRKEGQNVTLSCEQNLNHDAMYWYRQDPGQGLRLIYYSQIVNDFQKGDIAEGYSVSREKKESFPLTVTSAQKNPTAFYLCASRLAGGRLNTGELFFGEGSRLTVL.

The chain carries TRBV5-1 and TRBJ1-2, with D tentatively TRBD1 (6 bases). Trimming pared 4 bases from V and 2 bases from J, leaving 18 bases between. CDR3 length: 16 amino acids. CDR1 and CDR2 from the germline V gene are SGHRS and YFSETQ. The CDR3 region has the DNA TGCGCCAGCAGCCCGGGACACGCGATGTCCAACTATGGCTACACCTTC. Protein sequence: CASSPGHAMSNYGYTF.

The V call is TRBV7-2, the J call TRBJ1-1; D might be TRBD1 (5 bases). Germline V CDR1 and CDR2: SGHTA, FQGNSA. Trimming pared 6 bases from V and 4 bases from J, leaving 15 bases between. The CDR3 is 14 residues long. The CDR3 DNA is TGTGCCAGCAGACCATATTCCGGGGGCACTGAAGCTTTCTTT. Encoded protein: CASRPYSGGTEAFF. The whole variable domain, filled in from reference TRBV7-2 and TRBJ1-1, reads GAGVSQSPSNKVTEKGKDVELRCDPISGHTALYWYRQSLGQGLEFLIYFQGNSAPDKSGLPSDRFSAERTGGSVSTLTIQRTQQEDSAVYLCASRPYSGGTEAFFGQGTRLTVV.

The rearrangement links TRBV9 to TRBJ2-1, with TRBD2 identical over 11 bases. V was clipped by 3 bases and J by 4 bases; unmatched bases: 3. CDR1 SGDLS and CDR2 YYNGEE come from the germline V gene. The CDR3 has 15 residues. Here the CDR3 reads CASSGTSGPYNEQFF. Here the CDR3 DNA reads TGTGCCAGCAGCGGGACTAGCGGGCCTTACAATGAGCAGTTCTTC. The full variable domain, in which reference TRBV9 and TRBJ2-1 provide the parts outside the CDR3, is DSGVTQTPKHLITATGQRVTLRCSPRSGDLSVYWYQQSLDQGLQFLIQYYNGEERAKGNILERFSAQQFPDLHSELNLSSLELGDSALYFCASSGTSGPYNEQFFGPGTRLTVL.

This chain uses TRBV2 with TRBJ1-4; TRBD1 aligns across 8 bases. CDR1 SNHLY and CDR2 FYNNEI come from the germline V gene. The CDR3 runs 14 residues. V shed 5 bases and J 4 bases; nucleotides not matched to a gene: 3. The CDR3 nucleotides read TGTGCCAGCAGTTCGACAGGGGATAATGAAAAACTGTTTTTT. Amino acid sequence: CASSSTGDNEKLFF.

The rearrangement joins TRBV9 to TRBJ2-3; 7 bases align to TRBD2. Germline V gene sequence: CDR1 SGDLS, CDR2 YYNGEE. The CDR3 runs to 15 residues. Trimming cost V 3 bases and J 2 bases; bases outside gene matches: 6. Here the CDR3 DNA reads TGTGCCAGCAGCGCCCGGGACTATGACACAGATACGCAGTATTTT. Its protein product is CASSARDYDTDTQYF.

The chain carries TRBV5-5 and TRBJ1-6, with D hard to call. The V gene lost 4 bases and the J gene lost 7 bases, with 24 bases spanning the gap. The CDR3 sequence is 18 residues long. Germline CDR1 is SGHKS and CDR2 is YYEKEE (reference sequence). The CDR3 DNA is TGTGCCAGCAGCCCATACGCCTACGCCTTTTCGGGGAATTCACCCCTCCACTTT. Its translation: CASSPYAYAFSGNSPLHF.

The chain has TRBV9 and TRBJ1-2; tentatively, D is TRBD1 (6 bases). Germline V CDR1 and CDR2: SGDLS, YYNGEE. The CDR3 is 13 amino acids. V was pared by 3 bases and J by 4 bases, with 10 bases between. The CDR3 DNA sequence: TGTGCCAGCAGCGCCGGGACAAGCTATGGCTACACCTTC. Translation: CASSAGTSYGYTF.

The rearrangement joins TRBV9 to TRBJ2-7; D might be TRBD2 (6 bases). V was cut by 0 bases and J by 0 bases, with 16 bases left in between. CDR1 is SGDLS and CDR2 is YYNGEE in the germline V gene. CDR3 length: 17 amino acids. The CDR3 region is CASSVVAPRTISYEQYF. CDR3 nucleotides: TGTGCCAGCAGCGTAGTAGCCCCCCGGACTATCTCCTACGAGCAGTACTTC. The variable domain in full, with the rest retrieved from reference TRBV9 and TRBJ2-7, is DSGVTQTPKHLITATGQRVTLRCSPRSGDLSVYWYQQSLDQGLQFLIQYYNGEERAKGNILERFSAQQFPDLHSELNLSSLELGDSALYFCASSVVAPRTISYEQYFGPGTRLTVT.

The V gene is TRBV10-2, the J gene TRBJ2-3, with a possible D match to TRBD1 (6 bases). Trimming cost V 5 bases and J 3 bases, with 15 bases left between them. CDR3 length: 15 residues. CDR1 is WSHSY, CDR2 SAAADI, per germline. CDR3 in DNA: TGCGCCAGCAGTTCGGACAGAGAATCTACAGATACGCAGTATTTT. Its translation is CASSSDRESTDTQYF.

This clone was picked up one time. The chain has TRBV6-5 and TRBJ2-1; TRBD1 matches 8 bases. This CDR3 has 15 amino acids. V lost 6 bases, J lost 5 bases, and 9 bases stayed unmatched. The germline gives CDR1 MNHEY, CDR2 SVGAGI. In nucleotides, the CDR3 is TGTGCCAGCAGGTATAGAACAGGGGGTCACAATGAGCAGTTCTTC. As protein: CASRYRTGGHNEQFF.

This chain uses TRBV10-3 with TRBJ2-3; 7 bases are shared with TRBD2. Trimming at V came to 6 bases and at J to 1 base, leaving 10 bases not matched to a gene. This CDR3 region has 16 residues. Germline values: CDR1 ENHRY, CDR2 SYGVKD. The CDR3 region is CAISDKEREGTDTQYF. The CDR3 nucleotides read TGTGCCATCAGCGACAAGGAGCGGGAAGGCACAGATACGCAGTATTTT.

This rearrangement joins TRBV18 to TRBJ2-5; a possible D gene is TRBD1 (5 bases). The CDR3 covers 17 residues. V shed 1 base and J shed 1 base, with 16 bases lying between them. Looked up from germline, CDR1 is KGHSH and CDR2 is LQKENI. CDR3 coding DNA: TGTGCCAGCTCACCACTTTCTGGGGCACCTCCCCAAGAGACCCAGTACTTC. Residues: CASSPLSGAPPQETQYF.

The J gene is TRBJ1-1, the V gene TRBV28; TRBD1 is a possible D gene (6 bases). Trimming stripped 5 bases from V and 6 bases from J, with 25 bases between. Germline V lookup: CDR1 MDHEN, CDR2 SYDVKM. This CDR3 is built from 17 residues. CDR3 region: CASSPGQFFGWPAEAFF. The CDR3 bases are TGTGCCAGCAGTCCCGGACAGTTCTTTGGATGGCCGGCTGAAGCTTTCTTT.

This chain connects TRBV19 to TRBJ1-6; possibly TRBD1 for D (5 bases). The CDR3 is 15 residues long. The germline CDR1 and CDR2 sequences are LNHDA and SQIVND (reference sequence). Between the trimmed V and J ends, which lost 11 bases and 7 bases, there was a span of 21 bases. The CDR3 here is CASGEVQGRNSPLHF. The CDR3 nucleotides read TGTGCCTCTGGGGAAGTCCAGGGAAGGAATTCACCCCTCCACTTT.

J is TRBJ2-1 and V is TRBV7-3; D gene uncertain. The V gene lost 4 bases and the J gene lost 9 bases, with 7 bases spanning the gap. Germline V gene lookup returns CDR1 SGHTA and CDR2 FQGTGA. The CDR3 covers 11 residues. CDR3 sequence reads: CASSSYGEQFF. CDR3 DNA sequence: TGTGCCAGCAGCTCCTATGGTGAGCAGTTCTTC. The whole variable domain, filled in from reference TRBV7-3 and TRBJ2-1, reads GAGVSQTPSNKVTEKGKYVELRCDPISGHTALYWYRQSLGQGPEFLIYFQGTGAADDSGLPNDRFFAVRPEGSVSTLKIQRTERGDSAVYLCASSSYGEQFFGPGTRLTVL.

The rearrangement uses TRBV24-1 and TRBJ1-1; D is possibly TRBD1 (6 bases). The CDR3 has 14 residues. Germline loops: CDR1 KGHDR, CDR2 SFDVKD. Trimming removed 3 bases at V and 9 bases at J, with 16 bases between. DNA for the CDR3: TGTGCCACCAGTGATGGGGGGGCCATTGGTAAAGCTTTCTTT. It translates to CATSDGGAIGKAFF.

Turning to this clone: The sample contains more than one DNA sequence encoding this CDR3. The chain recombines TRBV5-1 with TRBJ2-7; 10 bases match TRBD1. This CDR3 region has 15 residues. The germline V gene has CDR1 SGHRS and CDR2 YFSETQ. J was trimmed by 2 bases and V by 0 bases; bases with no gene match: 2. In DNA, the CDR3 is TGCGCCAGCAGCTTGGCCGGGACAGGGGCCTACGAGCAGTACTTC. The encoded protein is CASSLAGTGAYEQYF.

The chain recombines TRBV24-1 with TRBJ1-1; no reliable D call. This CDR3 contains 13 residues. Germline CDR1 is KGHDR and CDR2 is SFDVKD. V dropped 4 bases and J dropped 4 bases, with 9 bases sitting between them. CDR3 residues: CATSEGRSTEAFF. As DNA, the CDR3 is TGTGCCACCAGTGAAGGTCGGAGCACTGAAGCTTTCTTT.

This chain links TRBV9 with TRBJ1-5; D not resolved. The CDR3 runs 14 residues. Germline V gene sequence: CDR1 SGDLS, CDR2 YYNGEE. With 0 bases removed from V and 4 bases from J, the gap between germline ends came to 8 bases. CDR3 DNA: TGTGCCAGCAGCGTAGAAGCCACGAATCAGCCCCAGCATTTT. It yields the protein CASSVEATNQPQHF. Full variable domain (remainder filled in from reference TRBV9 and TRBJ1-5): DSGVTQTPKHLITATGQRVTLRCSPRSGDLSVYWYQQSLDQGLQFLIQYYNGEERAKGNILERFSAQQFPDLHSELNLSSLELGDSALYFCASSVEATNQPQHFGDGTRLSIL.

The chain employs TRBV7-2 and TRBJ1-5; no definite D call. The germline V and J ends were trimmed by 5 bases and 3 bases, with 5 bases remaining between them. This CDR3 is built from 12 residues. Germline V CDR1 and CDR2: SGHTA, FQGNSA. CDR3: CASSGSNQPQHF. CDR3 sequence (DNA): TGTGCCAGCAGCGGCTCCAATCAGCCCCAGCATTTT.

J is TRBJ2-3 and V is TRBV5-4, with D possibly matching TRBD2 (6 bases). This CDR3 is 14 amino acids long. The germline CDR1 and CDR2 sequences are SGHNT and YYREEE (reference sequence). The V end lost 4 bases, the J end lost 0 bases, and 9 bases lay between the germline ends. The CDR3 bases are TGTGCCAGCAGCGTCGGGACTAGCACAGATACGCAGTATTTT. Its translation: CASSVGTSTDTQYF.

The rearrangement joins TRBV2 to TRBJ1-2; D gene unclear. CDR1 and CDR2 from the germline V gene are SNHLY and FYNNEI. This CDR3 region has 13 residues. Trimming stripped 1 base from V and 7 bases from J, with 10 bases between. The CDR3: CASSEVEGGGYTF. CDR3 bases: TGTGCCAGCAGTGAAGTGGAGGGAGGTGGCTACACCTTC.

The J gene is TRBJ2-5, the V gene TRBV2, with D possibly being TRBD1 (7 bases). Germline V gene sequence: CDR1 SNHLY, CDR2 FYNNEI. This CDR3 spans 13 amino acids. V lost 10 bases and J lost 8, with 20 bases in between. For the CDR3, the DNA is TGTGCCACCTCGGGGGTCAGGGGGGATACCCAGTACTTC. Its protein is CATSGVRGDTQYF. Full variable domain (rest looked up from reference TRBV2 and TRBJ2-5): EPEVTQTPSHQVTQMGQEVILRCVPISNHLYFYWYRQILGQKVEFLVSFYNNEISEKSEIFDDQFSVERPDGSNFTLKIRSTKLEDSAMYFCATSGVRGDTQYFGPGTRLLVL.

The genes are TRBV28 and TRBJ1-5; TRBD1 agrees at 7 bases. The germline gives CDR1 MDHEN, CDR2 SYDVKM. The CDR3 is made up of 18 amino acids. The junction had 16 bases not matched to a gene; V was cut back by 6 bases and J by 2 bases. The CDR3 region is CASSALIERGQGNQPQHF. CDR3 bases: TGTGCCAGCAGCGCCCTGATTGAGAGGGGGCAGGGCAATCAGCCCCAGCATTTT.

The V gene is TRBV6-5, the J gene TRBJ1-3, with D perhaps TRBD1 (5 bases). V was pared by 5 bases and J by 0 bases, with 11 bases between. Germline CDR1 is MNHEY and CDR2 is SVGAGI. There are 15 residues in the CDR3. The CDR3 protein is CASSRRQLSGNTIYF. The CDR3 DNA follows: TGTGCCAGCAGTCGGCGACAGCTCTCTGGAAACACCATATATTTT.

The rearrangement uses TRBV11-2 and TRBJ2-7; D perhaps matches TRBD1 (5 bases). The ends were cut back, 8 bases at V and 3 bases at J, with 11 bases in the middle. The germline gives CDR1 SGHAT, CDR2 FQNNGV. The CDR3 runs to 12 residues. CDR3 DNA: TGTGCCAGCGGCAGGGCCGTCTACGAGCAGTACTTC. Its protein product is CASGRAVYEQYF.

The rearrangement uses TRBV2 and TRBJ2-7, with TRBD2 as a possible D gene (6 bases). The CDR3 is 11 amino acids. The germline CDR1 and CDR2 sequences are SNHLY and FYNNEI. Trimming stripped 4 bases from V and 6 bases from J, with 7 bases between. In DNA form, the CDR3 reads TGTGCCAGCAGTGCCGGGGGCGAGCAGTACTTC. Its translation is CASSAGGEQYF.

V is TRBV2 and J is TRBJ2-2; TRBD2 might be the D (6 bases). CDR3 length: 15 amino acids. The V gene lost 6 bases and the J gene lost 6 bases, with 17 bases spanning the gap. Germline V gene data show CDR1 as SNHLY and CDR2 as FYNNEI. CDR3: CASRVVAEGSGELFF. CDR3 DNA sequence: TGTGCCAGCAGGGTGGTAGCGGAAGGGTCCGGGGAGCTGTTTTTT. Looking up the rest from reference TRBV2 and TRBJ2-2 gives the full variable domain: EPEVTQTPSHQVTQMGQEVILRCVPISNHLYFYWYRQILGQKVEFLVSFYNNEISEKSEIFDDQFSVERPDGSNFTLKIRSTKLEDSAMYFCASRVVAEGSGELFFGEGSRLTVL.

V gene TRBV5-1 combines with J gene TRBJ1-1; 8 nucleotides match TRBD1. This CDR3 region has 14 residues. The J segment lost 1 base and the V segment lost 4 bases, leaving 3 bases of the junction unmatched. Germline CDR1 SGHRS, CDR2 YFSETQ. The CDR3 spells CASSRGTGNTEAFF. The CDR3 coding sequence is TGCGCCAGCAGCCGAGGGACAGGGAACACTGAAGCTTTCTTT.